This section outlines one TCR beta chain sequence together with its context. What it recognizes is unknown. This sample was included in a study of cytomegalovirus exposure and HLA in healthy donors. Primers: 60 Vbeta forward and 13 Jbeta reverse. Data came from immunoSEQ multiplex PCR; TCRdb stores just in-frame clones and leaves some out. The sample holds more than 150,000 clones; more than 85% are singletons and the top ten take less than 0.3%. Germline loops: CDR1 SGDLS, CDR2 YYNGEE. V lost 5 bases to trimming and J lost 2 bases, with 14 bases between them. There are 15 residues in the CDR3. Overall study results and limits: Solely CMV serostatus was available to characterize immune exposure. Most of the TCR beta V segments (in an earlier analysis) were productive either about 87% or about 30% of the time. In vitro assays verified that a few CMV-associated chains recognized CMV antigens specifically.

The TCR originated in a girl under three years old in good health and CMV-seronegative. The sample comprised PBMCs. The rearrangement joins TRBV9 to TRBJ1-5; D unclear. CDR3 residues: CASSREGGGNQPQHF. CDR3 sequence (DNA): TGTGCCAGCAGTCGGGAGGGCGGGGGCAATCAGCCCCAGCATTTT.